The present T cell receptor beta chain was sequenced within a study of blood T cell repertoires in COVID-19. For the study at large: The study drew acute and convalescent COVID-19 samples from the United States, Italy and Spain. In each case, the material was cDNA or gDNA derived from T cells, B-cell-depleted T cells, or PBMCs.

The length of the CDR3 is 12 residues. Germline values: CDR1 GTSNPN, CDR2 SVGIG (reference sequence). The V end was cut by 1 base, the J end by 6 bases, with 9 bases between. How the authors handled the data: From reference gene primer amplification, estimates of nucleated cell counts were derived. Only in-frame clones appear in the TCRdb table, and some are missing; sequencing was by immunoSEQ multiplex PCR. That table is the source of V, J and clone size, and D and trimming were worked out from the DNA. The sample yields 150,000 or so clones, about nine tenths seen once. The sequenced sample was peripheral blood. This chain uses TRBV30 with TRBJ1-2; D perhaps matches TRBD1 (5 bases). The TCR sequence derives from a man aged 55 to 70 with acute or convalescent COVID-19. CDR3 sequence reads: CAWSGRGDGYTF. CDR3 coding DNA: TGTGCCTGGAGTGGCCGGGGGGATGGCTACACCTTC.